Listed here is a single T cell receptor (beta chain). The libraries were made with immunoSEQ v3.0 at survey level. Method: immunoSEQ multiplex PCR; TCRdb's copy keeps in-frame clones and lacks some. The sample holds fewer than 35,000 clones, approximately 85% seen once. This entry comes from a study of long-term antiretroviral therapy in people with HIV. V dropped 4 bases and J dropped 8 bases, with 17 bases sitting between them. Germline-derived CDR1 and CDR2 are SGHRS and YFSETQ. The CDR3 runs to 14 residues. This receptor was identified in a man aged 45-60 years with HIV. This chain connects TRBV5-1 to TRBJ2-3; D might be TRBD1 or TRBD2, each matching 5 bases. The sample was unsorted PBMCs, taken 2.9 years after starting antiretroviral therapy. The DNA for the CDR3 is TGCGCCAGCAGCCCCTCGGTGGGGGACGTTACGCAGTATTTT. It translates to CASSPSVGDVTQYF.